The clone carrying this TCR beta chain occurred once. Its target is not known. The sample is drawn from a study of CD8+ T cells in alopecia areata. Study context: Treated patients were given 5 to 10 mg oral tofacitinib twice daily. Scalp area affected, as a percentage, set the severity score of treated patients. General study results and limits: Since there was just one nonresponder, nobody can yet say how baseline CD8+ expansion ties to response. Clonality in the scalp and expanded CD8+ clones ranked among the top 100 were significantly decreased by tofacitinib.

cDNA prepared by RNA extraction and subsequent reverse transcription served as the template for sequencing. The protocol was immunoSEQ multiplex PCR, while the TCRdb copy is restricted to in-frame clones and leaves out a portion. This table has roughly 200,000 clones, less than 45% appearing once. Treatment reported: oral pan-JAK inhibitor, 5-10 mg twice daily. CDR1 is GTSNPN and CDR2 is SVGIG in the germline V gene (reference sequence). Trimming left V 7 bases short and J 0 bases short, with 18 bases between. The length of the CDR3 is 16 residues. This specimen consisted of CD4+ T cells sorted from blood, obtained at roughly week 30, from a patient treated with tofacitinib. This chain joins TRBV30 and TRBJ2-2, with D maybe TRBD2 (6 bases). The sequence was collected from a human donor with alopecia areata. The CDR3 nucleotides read TGTGCCTCTTCAACGCCTTCGGGGGCGAACACCGGGGAGCTGTTTTTT. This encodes CASSTPSGANTGELFF.